This T cell receptor (beta chain) was captured in a study of T cells in localized non-small cell lung cancer. Regarding the study as a whole: In adjacent lung, a median approximately 60 of the top 100 tumor clones were found.

Comment on this clone: Its matching antigen is unknown.

Some clones are missing from TCRdb's copy, which holds only in-frame ones; the method was immunoSEQ multiplex PCR. The sample lists tens of thousands of clones, roughly 86% occurring once. V lost 4 bases, J lost 5 bases, and 18 bases lay in between. CDR1 is SGHVT and CDR2 is SQSDAQ in the germline V gene. The CDR3 length is 16 residues. The TCR comes from a woman aged 18-49 years with stage III lung adenocarcinoma. V and J are TRBV7-4 and TRBJ1-5; D gene ambiguous. The sample was peripheral blood, taken before any cancer treatment. In DNA, the CDR3 is TGTGCCAGCAGCTCCACCGGACCCCCCTGCGATCAGCCCCAGCATTTT. Translating gives CASSSTGPPCDQPQHF. The whole variable domain, filled in from reference TRBV7-4 and TRBJ1-5, reads GAGVSQSPRYKVAKRGRDVALRCDSISGHVTLYWYRQTLGQGSEVLTYSQSDAQRDKSGRPSGRFSAERPERSVSTLKIQRTEQGDSAVYLCASSSTGPPCDQPQHFGDGTRLSIL.